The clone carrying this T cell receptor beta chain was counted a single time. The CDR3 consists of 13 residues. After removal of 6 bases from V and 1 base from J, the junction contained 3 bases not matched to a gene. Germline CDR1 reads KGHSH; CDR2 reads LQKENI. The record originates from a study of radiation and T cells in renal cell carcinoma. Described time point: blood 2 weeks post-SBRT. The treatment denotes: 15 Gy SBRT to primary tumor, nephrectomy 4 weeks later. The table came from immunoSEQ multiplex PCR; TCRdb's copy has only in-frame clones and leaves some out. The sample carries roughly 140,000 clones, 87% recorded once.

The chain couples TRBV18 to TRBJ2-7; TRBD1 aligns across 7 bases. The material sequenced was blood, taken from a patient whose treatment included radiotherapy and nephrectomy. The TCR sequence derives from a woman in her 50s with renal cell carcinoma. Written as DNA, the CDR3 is TGTGCCAGCTCGCAGGGACAGTCCTACGAGCAGTACTTC. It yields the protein CASSQGQSYEQYF.